This entry concerns a single T cell receptor (beta chain). Its antigen is unidentified. MiXCR, run by TCRdb on the 5' RACE reads, gives a single entry per CDR3 protein. The repertoire holds 500,000 to 650,000 distinct CDR3 sequences, with approximately 20% as singletons. The sample comes from a study of identical twins. The study, taken as a whole, reports: The same donors were not followed; conclusions instead depended on cross-sectional statistical analysis.

The CDR3 contains 13 residues. CDR1 LNHDA and CDR2 SQIVND come from the germline V gene (reference sequence). V trimming: 8 bases; J trimming: 6 bases; junction bases outside the gene matches: 6. This sample was shared with a second study, whose subject was yellow fever vaccine responses in identical twins.

Source material: CD4+ T cells sorted from blood. V and J are TRBV19 and TRBJ1-1; TRBD1 agrees at 10 bases. This sequence originates from a woman under 30 in good health. As DNA, the CDR3 is TGTGCCAGTGGGACAGGGGTTATTCCTGAAGCTTTCTTT. It specifies CASGTGVIPEAFF.